This TCR beta chain was recovered during a study of blood T cell repertoires in COVID-19. About the research overall: From the United States, Italy and Spain came samples of acute and convalescent COVID-19. PBMCs, B-cell-depleted T cells, or T cells were the source of the cDNA or gDNA that made up the material.

Under the authors' procedure: The authors estimated nucleated cell counts from reference gene primer amplification. Profiled with immunoSEQ multiplex PCR; TCRdb holds only in-frame clones, not every one. V, J and clone size reflect that table, while D and trimming were determined from the DNA. The sample has tens of thousands of clones, roughly 88% seen once. CDR1 and CDR2 (germline): SGDLS, YYNGEE. The CDR3 spans 14 residues. J was trimmed by 6 bases and V by 4 bases; bases with no gene match: 9. Sequenced material: peripheral blood. The clonotype comes from a man older than 75 with active or convalescent COVID-19. The chain combines TRBV9 with TRBJ2-7; TRBD2 agrees at 8 bases. In DNA, the CDR3 is TGTGCCAGCAGCCTAAGCGGGAGTAGAAGCGAGCAGTACTTC. Translation: CASSLSGSRSEQYF.